The present entry profiles one T cell receptor (beta chain) with its context. The germline V gene has CDR1 MNHNS and CDR2 SASEGT. V shed 5 bases and J shed 3 bases, with 10 bases lying between them. There are 13 residues in the CDR3. The record originates from a study of blood T cells in healthy people across ages. PBMCs, at least 6.5 million per sample, were isolated. Primed by a sample-barcoded 5' primer and a J-beta primer mix, a second PCR proceeded for about 6 to 11 cycles. Each sample yielded at least 2.5 million CDR3-containing paired-end reads. Each CDR3 protein gets one entry after TCRdb re-called the 5' RACE reads with MiXCR. This table holds 1.5 million to 2 million distinct CDR3 sequences, about 35% found once.

The TCR comes from a woman aged 25-40 years in good health. Sequencing was carried out using blood. This chain connects TRBV6-1 to TRBJ1-1; D is unresolved. CDR3 bases: TGTGCCAGCAGTCTATACACGGACACTGAAGCTTTCTTT. Translation gives CASSLYTDTEAFF.